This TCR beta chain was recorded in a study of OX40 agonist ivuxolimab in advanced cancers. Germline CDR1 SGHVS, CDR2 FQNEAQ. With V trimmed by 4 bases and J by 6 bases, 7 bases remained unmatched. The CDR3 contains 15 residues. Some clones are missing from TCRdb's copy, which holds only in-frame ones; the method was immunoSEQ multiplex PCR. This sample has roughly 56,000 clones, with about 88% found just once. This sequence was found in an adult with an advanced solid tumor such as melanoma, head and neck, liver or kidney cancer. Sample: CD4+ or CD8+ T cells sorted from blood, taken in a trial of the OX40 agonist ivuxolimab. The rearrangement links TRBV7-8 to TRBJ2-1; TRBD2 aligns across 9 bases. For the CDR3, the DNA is TGTGCCAGCAGCTCGCTGACTAGCGGACTCAATGAGCAGTTCTTC. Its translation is CASSSLTSGLNEQFF.